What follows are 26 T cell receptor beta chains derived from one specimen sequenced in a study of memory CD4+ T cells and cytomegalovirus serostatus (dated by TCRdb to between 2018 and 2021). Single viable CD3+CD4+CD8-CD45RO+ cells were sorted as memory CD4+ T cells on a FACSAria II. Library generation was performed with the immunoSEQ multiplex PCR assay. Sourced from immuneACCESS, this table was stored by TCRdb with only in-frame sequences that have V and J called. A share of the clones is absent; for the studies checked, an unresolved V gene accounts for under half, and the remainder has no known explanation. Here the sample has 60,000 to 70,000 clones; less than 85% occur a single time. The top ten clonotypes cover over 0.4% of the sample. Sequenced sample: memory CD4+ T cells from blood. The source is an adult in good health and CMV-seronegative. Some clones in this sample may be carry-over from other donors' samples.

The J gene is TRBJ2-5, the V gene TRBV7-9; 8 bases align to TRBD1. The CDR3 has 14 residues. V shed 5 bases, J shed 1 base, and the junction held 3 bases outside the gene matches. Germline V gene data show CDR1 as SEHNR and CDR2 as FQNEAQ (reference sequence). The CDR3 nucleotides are TGTGCCAGCAGCGTCGGGACAGGCCAAGAGACCCAGTACTTC. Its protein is CASSVGTGQETQYF.

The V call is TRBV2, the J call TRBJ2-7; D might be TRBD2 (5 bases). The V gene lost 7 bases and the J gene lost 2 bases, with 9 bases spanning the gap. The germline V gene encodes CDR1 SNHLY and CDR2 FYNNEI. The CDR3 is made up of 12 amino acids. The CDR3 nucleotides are TGTGCCAGCAAACGGGATCCCTACGAGCAGTACTTC. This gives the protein CASKRDPYEQYF.

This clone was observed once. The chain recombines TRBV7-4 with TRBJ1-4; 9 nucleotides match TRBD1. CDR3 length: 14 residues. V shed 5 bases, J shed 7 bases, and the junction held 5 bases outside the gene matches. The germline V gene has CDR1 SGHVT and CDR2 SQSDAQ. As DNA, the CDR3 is TGTGCCAGCAGCCGGGACAGGGTCCCTGAAAAACTGTTTTTT. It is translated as CASSRDRVPEKLFF.

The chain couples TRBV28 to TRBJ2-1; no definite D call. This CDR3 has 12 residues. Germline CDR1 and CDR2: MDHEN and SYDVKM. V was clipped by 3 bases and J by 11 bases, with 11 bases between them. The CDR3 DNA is TGTGCCAGCAGTTTGGGCGGATATAAGCAGTTCTTC. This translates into CASSLGGYKQFF.

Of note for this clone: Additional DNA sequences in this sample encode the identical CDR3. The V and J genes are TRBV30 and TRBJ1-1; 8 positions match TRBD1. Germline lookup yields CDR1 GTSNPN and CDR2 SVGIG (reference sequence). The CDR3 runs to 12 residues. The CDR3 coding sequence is TGTGCTCGCAGGGGGCGAAACACTGAAGCTTTCTTT. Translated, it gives CARRGRNTEAFF.

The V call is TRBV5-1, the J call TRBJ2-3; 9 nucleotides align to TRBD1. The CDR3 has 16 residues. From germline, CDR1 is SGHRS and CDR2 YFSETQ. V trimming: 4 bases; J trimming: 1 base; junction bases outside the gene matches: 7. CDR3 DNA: TGCGCCAGCAGCCGAGGCCGGACAGGGGGCACAGATACGCAGTATTTT. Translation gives CASSRGRTGGTDTQYF. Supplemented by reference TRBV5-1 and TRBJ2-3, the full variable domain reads KAGVTQTPRYLIKTRGQQVTLSCSPISGHRSVSWYQQTPGQGLQFLFEYFSETQRNKGNFPGRFSGRQFSNSRSEMNVSTLELGDSALYLCASSRGRTGGTDTQYFGPGTRLTVL.

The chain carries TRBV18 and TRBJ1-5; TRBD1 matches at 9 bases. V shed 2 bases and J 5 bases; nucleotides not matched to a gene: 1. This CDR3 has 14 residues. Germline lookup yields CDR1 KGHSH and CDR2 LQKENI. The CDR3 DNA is TGTGCCAGCTCACCAGGGACAGGGCATCAGCCCCAGCATTTT. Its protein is CASSPGTGHQPQHF.

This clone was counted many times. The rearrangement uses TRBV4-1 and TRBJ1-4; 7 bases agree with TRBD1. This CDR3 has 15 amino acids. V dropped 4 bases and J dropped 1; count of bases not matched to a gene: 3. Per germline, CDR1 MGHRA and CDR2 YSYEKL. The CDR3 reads CASSPGTVTNEKLFF. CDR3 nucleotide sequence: TGCGCCAGCAGCCCCGGGACAGTAACTAATGAAAAACTGTTTTTT.

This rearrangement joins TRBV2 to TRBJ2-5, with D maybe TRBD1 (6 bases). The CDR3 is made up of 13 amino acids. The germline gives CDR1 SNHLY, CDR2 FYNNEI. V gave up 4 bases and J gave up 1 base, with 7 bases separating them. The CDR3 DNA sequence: TGTGCCAGCAGTGGACAGGCCCAAGAGACCCAGTACTTC. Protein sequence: CASSGQAQETQYF.

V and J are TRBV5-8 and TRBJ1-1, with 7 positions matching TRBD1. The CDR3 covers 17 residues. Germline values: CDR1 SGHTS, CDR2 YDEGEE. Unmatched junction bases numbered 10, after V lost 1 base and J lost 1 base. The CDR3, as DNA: TGTGCCAGCAGCTTGTGGGGAGGGGGCCGGAAGAACACTGAAGCTTTCTTT. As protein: CASSLWGGGRKNTEAFF.

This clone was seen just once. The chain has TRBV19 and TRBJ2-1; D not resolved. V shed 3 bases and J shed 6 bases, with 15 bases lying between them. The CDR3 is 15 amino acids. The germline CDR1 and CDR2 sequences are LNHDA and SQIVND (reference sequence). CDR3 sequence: CASSIRPRGPNEQFF. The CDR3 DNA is TGTGCCAGTAGTATTAGACCTCGCGGACCCAATGAGCAGTTCTTC.

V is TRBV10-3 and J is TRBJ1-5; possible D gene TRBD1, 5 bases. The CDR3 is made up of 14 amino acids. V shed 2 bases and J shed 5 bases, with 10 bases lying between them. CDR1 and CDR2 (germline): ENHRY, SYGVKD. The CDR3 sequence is CAISEGADHQPQHF. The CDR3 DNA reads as TGTGCCATCAGTGAGGGGGCAGACCATCAGCCCCAGCATTTT.

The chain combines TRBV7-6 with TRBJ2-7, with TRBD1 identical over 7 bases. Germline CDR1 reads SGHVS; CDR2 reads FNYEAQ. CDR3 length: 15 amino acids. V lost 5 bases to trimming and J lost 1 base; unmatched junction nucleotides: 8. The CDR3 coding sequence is TGTGCCAGCAGCCCGGGACAGCCGGGATCCTACGAGCAGTACTTC. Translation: CASSPGQPGSYEQYF.

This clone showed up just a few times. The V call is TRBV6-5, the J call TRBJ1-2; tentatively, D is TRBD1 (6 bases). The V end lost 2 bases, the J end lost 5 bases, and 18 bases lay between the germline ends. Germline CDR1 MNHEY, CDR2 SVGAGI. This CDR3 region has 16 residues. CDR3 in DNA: TGTGCCAGCAGTTACGCAGGGGCAGGGCCTTGGTATGGCTACACCTTC. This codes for CASSYAGAGPWYGYTF.

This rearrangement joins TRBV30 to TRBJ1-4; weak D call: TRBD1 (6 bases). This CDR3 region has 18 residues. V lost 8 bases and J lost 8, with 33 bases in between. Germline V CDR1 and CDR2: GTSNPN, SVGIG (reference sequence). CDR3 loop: CARHPGDRRGLPGEKLFF. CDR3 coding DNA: TGTGCCCGCCATCCTGGCGACAGGAGGGGCCTGCCGGGGGAAAAACTGTTTTTT.

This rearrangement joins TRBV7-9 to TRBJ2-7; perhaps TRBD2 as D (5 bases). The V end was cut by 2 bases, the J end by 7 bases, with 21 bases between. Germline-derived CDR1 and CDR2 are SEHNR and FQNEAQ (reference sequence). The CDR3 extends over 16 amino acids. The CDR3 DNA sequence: TGTGCCAGCAGCTTAACAACCTCCGGACTCCACGTTGAGCAGTACTTC. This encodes CASSLTTSGLHVEQYF.

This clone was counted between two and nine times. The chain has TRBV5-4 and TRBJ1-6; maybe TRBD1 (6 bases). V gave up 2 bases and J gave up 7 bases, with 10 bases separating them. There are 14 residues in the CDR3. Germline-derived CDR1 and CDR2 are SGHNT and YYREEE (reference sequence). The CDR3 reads CASSFRGRNSPLHF. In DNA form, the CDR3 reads TGTGCCAGCAGCTTCAGGGGACGCAATTCACCCCTCCACTTT.

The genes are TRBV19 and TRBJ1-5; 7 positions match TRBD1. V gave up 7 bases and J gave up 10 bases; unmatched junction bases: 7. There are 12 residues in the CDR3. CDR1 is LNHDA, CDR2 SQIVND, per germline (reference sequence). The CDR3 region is CASTRGDRPQHF. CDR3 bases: TGTGCCAGTACCAGGGGGGACAGACCCCAGCATTTT. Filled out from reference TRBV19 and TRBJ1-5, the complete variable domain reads DGGITQSPKYLFRKEGQNVTLSCEQNLNHDAMYWYRQDPGQGLRLIYYSQIVNDFQKGDIAEGYSVSREKKESFPLTVTSAQKNPTAFYLCASTRGDRPQHFGDGTRLSIL.

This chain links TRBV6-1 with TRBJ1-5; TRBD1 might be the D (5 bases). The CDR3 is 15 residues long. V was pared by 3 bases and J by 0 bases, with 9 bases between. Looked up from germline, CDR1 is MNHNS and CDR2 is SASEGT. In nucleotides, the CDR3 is TGTGCCAGCAGTGAGACAGACTTTAGCAATCAGCCCCAGCATTTT. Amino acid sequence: CASSETDFSNQPQHF.

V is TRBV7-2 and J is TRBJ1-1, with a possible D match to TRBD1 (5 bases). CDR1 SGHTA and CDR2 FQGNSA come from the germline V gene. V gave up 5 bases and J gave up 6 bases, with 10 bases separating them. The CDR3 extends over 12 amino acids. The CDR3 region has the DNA TGTGCCAGCAGCCTAGGGGTTGCTGAAGCTTTCTTT. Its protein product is CASSLGVAEAFF.

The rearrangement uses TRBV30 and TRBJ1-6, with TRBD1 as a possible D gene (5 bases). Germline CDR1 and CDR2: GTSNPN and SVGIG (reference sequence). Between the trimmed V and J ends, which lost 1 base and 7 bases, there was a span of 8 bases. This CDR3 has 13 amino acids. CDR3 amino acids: CAWSAAGNSPLHF. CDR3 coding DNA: TGTGCCTGGAGTGCAGCAGGGAATTCACCCCTCCACTTT.

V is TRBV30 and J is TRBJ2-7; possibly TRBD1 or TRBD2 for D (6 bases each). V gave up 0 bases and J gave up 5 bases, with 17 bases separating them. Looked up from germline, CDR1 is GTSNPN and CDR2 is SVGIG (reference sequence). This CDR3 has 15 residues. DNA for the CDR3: TGTGCCTGGAGTGTACAGTGGGGGGCGCCCAACGAGCAGTACTTC. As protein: CAWSVQWGAPNEQYF.

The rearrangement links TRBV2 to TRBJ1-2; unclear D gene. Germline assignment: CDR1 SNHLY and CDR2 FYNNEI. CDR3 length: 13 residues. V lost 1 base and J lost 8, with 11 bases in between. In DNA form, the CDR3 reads TGTGCCAGCAGTGAAGGTGGGGAAGCCGGCTACACCTTC. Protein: CASSEGGEAGYTF.

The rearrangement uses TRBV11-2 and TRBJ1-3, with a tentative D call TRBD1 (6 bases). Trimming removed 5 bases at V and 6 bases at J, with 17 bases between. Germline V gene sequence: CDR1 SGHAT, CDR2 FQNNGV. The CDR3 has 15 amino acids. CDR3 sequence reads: CASSQMTGGLNTIYF. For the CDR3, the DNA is TGTGCCAGCAGCCAGATGACAGGAGGGTTAAACACCATATATTTT. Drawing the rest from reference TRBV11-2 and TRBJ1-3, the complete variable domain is EAGVAQSPRYKIIEKRQSVAFWCNPISGHATLYWYQQILGQGPKLLIQFQNNGVVDDSQLPKDRFSAERLKGVDSTLKIQPAKLEDSAVYLCASSQMTGGLNTIYFGEGSWLTVV.

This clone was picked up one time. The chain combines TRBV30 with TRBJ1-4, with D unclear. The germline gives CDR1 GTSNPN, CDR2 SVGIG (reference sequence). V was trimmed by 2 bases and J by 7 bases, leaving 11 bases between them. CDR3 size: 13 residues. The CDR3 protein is CAWSQVSAEKLFF. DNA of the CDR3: TGTGCCTGGAGTCAGGTTTCGGCTGAAAAACTGTTTTTT.

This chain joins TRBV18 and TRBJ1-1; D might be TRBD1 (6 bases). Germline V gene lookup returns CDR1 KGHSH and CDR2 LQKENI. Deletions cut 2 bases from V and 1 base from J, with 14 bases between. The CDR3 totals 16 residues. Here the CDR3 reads CASSPSLQGWNTEAFF. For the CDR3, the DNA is TGTGCCAGCTCACCAAGCCTACAGGGATGGAACACTGAAGCTTTCTTT. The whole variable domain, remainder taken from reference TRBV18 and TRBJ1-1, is NAGVMQNPRHLVRRRGQEARLRCSPMKGHSHVYWYRQLPEEGLKFMVYLQKENIIDESGMPKERFSAEFPKEGPSILRIQQVVRGDSAAYFCASSPSLQGWNTEAFFGQGTRLTVV.